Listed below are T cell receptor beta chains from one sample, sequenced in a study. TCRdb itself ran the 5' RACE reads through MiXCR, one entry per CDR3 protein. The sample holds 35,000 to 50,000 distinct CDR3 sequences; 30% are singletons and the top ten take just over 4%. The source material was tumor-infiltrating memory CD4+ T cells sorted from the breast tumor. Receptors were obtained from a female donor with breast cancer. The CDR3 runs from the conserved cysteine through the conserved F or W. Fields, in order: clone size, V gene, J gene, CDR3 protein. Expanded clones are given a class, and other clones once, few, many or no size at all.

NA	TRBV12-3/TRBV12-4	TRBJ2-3	CASSWTRTDTQYF
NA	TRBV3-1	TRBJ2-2	CASSSSPLAGDTGELFF
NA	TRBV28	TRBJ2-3	CASSPRLAGDLDTQYF
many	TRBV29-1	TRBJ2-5	CSVERGQETQYF
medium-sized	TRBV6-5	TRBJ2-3	CASRGFGADTQYF
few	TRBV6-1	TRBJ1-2	CASSFDPNYGYTF
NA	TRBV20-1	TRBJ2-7	CSARGAIVGQGIDEQYF
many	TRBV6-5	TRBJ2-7	CASETPPEQYF
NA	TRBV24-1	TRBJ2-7	CATNDPLGTGEVYEQYF
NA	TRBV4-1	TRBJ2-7	CASSQSPSGITYEQHF
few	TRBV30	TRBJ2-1	CAWFESGRYNEQFF
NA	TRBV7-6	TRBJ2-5	CASSLARSGGRETQYF
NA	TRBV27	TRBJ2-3	CASAPLPRTRASTDTQYF
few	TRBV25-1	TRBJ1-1	CASSDYWGMNTEAFF
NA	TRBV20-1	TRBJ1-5	CSARLGSGDQPQHF
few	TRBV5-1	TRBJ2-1	CASSLLAGGPSSYNEQFF
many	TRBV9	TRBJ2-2	CATNKGSGELFF
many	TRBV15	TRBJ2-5	CATSRDTEGETQYF
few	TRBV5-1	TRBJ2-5	CASSKSDSPEETQYF
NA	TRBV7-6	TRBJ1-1	CASSLGRGSTEAFF
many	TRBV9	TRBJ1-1	CASSPRDQNTEAFF
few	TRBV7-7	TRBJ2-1	CASSLGPTSGSYNEQFF
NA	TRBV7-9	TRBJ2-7	CASSFWRDPSYEQYF
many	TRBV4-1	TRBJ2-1	CASSRGGLAALGNEQFF
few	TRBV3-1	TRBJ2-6	CASSHETGPGANVLTF
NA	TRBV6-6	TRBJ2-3	CASSYLGLSTDTQYF
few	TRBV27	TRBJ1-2	CASSLTGTNYGYTF
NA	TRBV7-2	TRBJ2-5	CASSSGTSEGETQYF
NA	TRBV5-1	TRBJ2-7	CASSLPRQGLASYEQYF
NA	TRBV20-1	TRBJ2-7	CSARVVLAELYEQYF
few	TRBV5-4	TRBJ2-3	CASSSGVGYTDTQYF